These 4 T cell receptor beta chains were sequenced from one sample in a study of T cells after yellow fever vaccination. TCRdb re-called the 5' RACE reads with MiXCR, one entry per CDR3 protein. The sample lists just under 600,000 distinct CDR3 sequences, roughly 14% occurring once. Sequences were derived from PBMCs, sampled on the day of the yellow fever booster vaccination. These receptors all stem from a young man who received the YFV17D yellow fever vaccine.

V is TRBV20-1 and J is TRBJ2-1; TRBD1 is a possible D gene (7 bases). Germline loops: CDR1 DFQATT, CDR2 SNEGSKA (reference sequence). This CDR3 is 14 amino acids long. Trimming removed 5 bases at V and 8 bases at J, with 19 bases between. In DNA, the CDR3 is TGCAGTGCTTTGACAGGGAGGCTCACAGATGAGCAGTTCTTC. Amino acid sequence: CSALTGRLTDEQFF.

The rearrangement joins TRBV13 to TRBJ2-7, with 7 bases lining up with TRBD2. Trimming at V came to 4 bases and at J to 4 bases, leaving 13 bases not matched to a gene. Germline CDR1 is PRHDT and CDR2 is FYEKMQ (reference sequence). The CDR3 covers 16 residues. The CDR3 sequence is CASSSAYVSSGYEQYF. DNA for the CDR3: TGTGCCAGCAGCTCTGCGTATGTCTCTAGCGGTTACGAGCAGTACTTC.

The chain couples TRBV7-9 to TRBJ2-7; 7 nucleotides match TRBD1. V lost 5 bases, J lost 4 bases, and 8 bases stayed unmatched. Germline V gene lookup returns CDR1 SEHNR and CDR2 FQNEAQ (reference sequence). This CDR3 comprises 14 residues. The CDR3 DNA follows: TGTGCCAGCAGCCCAGACAGGGCCTCGTACGAGCAGTACTTC. The encoded protein is CASSPDRASYEQYF.

The V call is TRBV20-1, the J call TRBJ2-5; 9 bases are shared with TRBD2. The CDR3 consists of 15 residues. Germline lookup yields CDR1 DFQATT and CDR2 SNEGSKA (reference sequence). After removal of 3 bases from V and 4 bases from J, the junction contained 9 bases not matched to a gene. The CDR3 nucleotides read TGCAGTGCTAGTATTAGCGGGAGTAGGAGAGAGACCCAGTACTTC. This encodes CSASISGSRRETQYF.